There are many counts of the clone carrying this TCR beta chain. Preparation of the TCRbeta library was carried out with unique molecular identifiers. TCRdb itself ran the PCR reads through MiXCR, one entry per CDR3 protein. The profile shows 95,000 to 150,000 distinct CDR3 sequences, 20% to 25% of them singletons. This sample stems from a study of T-cell reconstitution after alpha-beta-depleted transplantation in children. V lost 2 bases, J lost 7 bases, and 8 bases lay in between. Germline V lookup: CDR1 SGHVS, CDR2 FQNEAQ. The CDR3 totals 13 residues. The input for sequencing was PBMCs, mostly from graft donor cells, taken 180 days after TCRalphabeta/CD19-depleted stem cell transplant. This clonotype was obtained from a male patient aged 2-9 years who had a stem cell transplant for chronic granulomatous disease, so the T cells may come from the graft donor. The chain combines TRBV7-8 with TRBJ2-2, with D tentatively TRBD1 or TRBD2 (5 bases each). CDR3: CASSLRGGGELFF. DNA for the CDR3: TGTGCCAGCAGCTTACGTGGGGGCGGGGAGCTGTTTTTT.